The rows below give T cell receptor beta chains drawn from one sample of a study of cytomegalovirus exposure and HLA in healthy donors. The data were produced by immunoSEQ multiplex PCR, yet TCRdb's version contains in-frame clones alone and is incomplete. Seen here are around 40,000 clones, around two thirds observed once, and the top ten hold less than 3.5%. Sequencing was carried out using PBMCs. Receptor source: a woman under 40 in good health and CMV-seronegative. CDR3s include the opening cysteine and the closing phenylalanine or tryptophan. A D gene is named only where the DNA matches it firmly. Clone size, where shown, is once, few, many, or a class for clones that have expanded.

v_call	j_call	d_call	clone_size	cdr3_aa	cdr3_nt
TRBV7-9	TRBJ2-7	-	-	CASSSGISGAEQYF	TGTGCCAGCAGCTCAGGAATCTCTGGGGCAGAGCAGTACTTC
TRBV6-5	TRBJ1-2	-	few	CASSYGGKSYGYTF	TGTGCCAGCAGTTATGGGGGGAAAAGCTACGGCTACACCTTC
TRBV6-1	TRBJ1-2	-	-	CASINLDMLHGYTF	TGTGCCAGCATCAACCTTGACATGCTCCATGGCTACACCTTC
TRBV28	TRBJ2-7	-	-	CASSPPDTYEQYF	TGTGCCAGCAGTCCCCCGGACACCTACGAGCAGTACTTC
TRBV30	TRBJ2-7	-	-	CAWSVYSLAWSSYEQYF	TGTGCCTGGAGTGTATATTCCCTAGCGTGGAGCTCCTACGAGCAGTACTTC
TRBV4-2	TRBJ2-1	TRBD1	-	CASSQDTGQGYNEQFF	TGTGCCAGCAGCCAAGATACGGGACAGGGCTACAATGAGCAGTTCTTC
TRBV18	TRBJ2-7	TRBD1	-	CASSPQGQGSSYEQYF	TGTGCCAGCTCACCACAGGGACAGGGGAGTTCCTACGAGCAGTACTTC
TRBV30	TRBJ1-2	-	-	CAWSGQQYYGYTF	TGTGCCTGGAGTGGACAGCAATACTATGGCTACACCTTC
TRBV29-1	TRBJ2-5	-	-	CSVRAPGGQETQYF	TGCAGCGTTAGAGCCCCCGGTGGCCAAGAGACCCAGTACTTC
TRBV4-2	TRBJ1-1	-	-	CASSQAYLEGNTEAFF	TGTGCCAGCAGCCAAGCCTACCTGGAGGGGAACACTGAAGCTTTCTTT
TRBV7-9	TRBJ1-1	-	-	CASAPRREISEAFF	TGTGCCAGCGCTCCGAGGAGGGAAATCTCTGAAGCTTTCTTT
TRBV7-9	TRBJ1-3	TRBD1	-	CASSKQGASGNTIYF	TGTGCCAGCAGTAAACAGGGGGCGTCTGGAAACACCATATATTTT
TRBV19	TRBJ2-7	TRBD2	-	CASSIRWEGYEQYF	TGTGCCAGTAGTATCCGATGGGAGGGATACGAGCAGTACTTC
TRBV12-5	TRBJ1-2	-	-	CASGLATTRSYTF	TGTGCTAGTGGTTTAGCTACTACCCGTAGCTACACCTTC
TRBV29-1	TRBJ1-1	-	-	CSVDPAGASTEAFF	TGCAGCGTAGACCCAGCGGGGGCAAGCACTGAAGCTTTCTTT
TRBV6-1	TRBJ1-1	-	-	CASRDQGSTEAFF	TGTGCCAGCAGGGATCAGGGGAGCACTGAAGCTTTCTTT
TRBV7-7	TRBJ2-2	-	-	CASSLDGSGELFF	TGTGCCAGCAGCTTAGACGGGTCCGGGGAGCTGTTTTTT
TRBV27	TRBJ1-5	-	-	CASSLYGRNQPQHF	TGTGCCAGCAGTTTATATGGCCGCAATCAGCCCCAGCATTTT
TRBV2	TRBJ2-5	-	few	CASSLTGTLQETQYF	TGTGCCAGCAGTCTAACCGGGACACTCCAAGAGACCCAGTACTTC
TRBV6-1	TRBJ2-2	TRBD1	-	CASTNTGAGELFF	TGTGCCAGCACCAACACAGGGGCCGGGGAGCTGTTTTTT
TRBV6-5	TRBJ2-1	-	-	CASSYGSMNEQFF	TGTGCCAGCAGTTACGGGAGTATGAATGAGCAGTTCTTC
TRBV30	TRBJ2-7	-	-	CAWSGGRTLYEQYF	TGTGCCTGGAGTGGGGGCCGTACTCTCTACGAGCAGTACTTC
TRBV5-1	TRBJ1-2	-	-	CASSFDSLDGYTF	TGCGCCAGCAGCTTCGACAGCCTAGACGGCTACACCTTC
TRBV7-2	TRBJ1-6	-	few	CASSLVSGNNSPLHF	TGTGCCAGCAGCTTAGTCTCAGGGAATAATTCACCCCTCCACTTT
TRBV1	TRBJ1-3	-	few	CTSSLRFLPGRGNTIYF	TGCACCAGCAGCCTCCGATTCCTTCCAGGGCGTGGAAACACCATATATTTT
TRBV5-6	TRBJ1-3	TRBD1	-	CASSRDRRGNTIYF	TGTGCCAGCAGCAGGGACAGGAGGGGAAACACCATATATTTT
TRBV11-2	TRBJ2-5	TRBD1	few	CASSLTRGQETQYF	TGTGCCAGCAGCTTGACCAGGGGGCAAGAGACCCAGTACTTC
TRBV30	TRBJ1-1	TRBD1	-	CAWSDGQGNTEAFF	TGTGCCTGGAGTGATGGACAGGGGAACACTGAAGCTTTCTTT
TRBV6-6	TRBJ2-7	-	few	CASFIENYEQYF	TGTGCCAGCTTTATTGAGAACTACGAGCAGTACTTC
TRBV6-5	TRBJ2-1	TRBD1	few	CASGTERYNEQFF	TGTGCCTCAGGGACAGAGAGGTACAATGAGCAGTTCTTC
TRBV5-1	TRBJ2-7	TRBD1	-	CASSLIPGGYYEQYF	TGCGCCAGCAGCTTGATCCCAGGGGGCTATTACGAGCAGTACTTC
TRBV29-1	TRBJ2-5	-	once	CSVDGVSETQYF	TGCAGCGTTGACGGGGTATCAGAGACCCAGTACTTC
TRBV5-4	TRBJ2-1	-	once	CASNDNNEQFF	TGTGCCAGCAACGACAACAATGAGCAGTTCTTC
TRBV7-2	TRBJ1-5	TRBD1	few	CASSLTGNNQPQHF	TGTGCCAGCAGCCTGACAGGGAACAATCAGCCCCAGCATTTT
TRBV28	TRBJ2-1	TRBD2	few	CASWRLAGVRNEQFF	TGTGCCAGCTGGAGACTAGCGGGAGTTAGGAATGAGCAGTTCTTC
TRBV9	TRBJ2-1	-	-	CASSQGSSSYNEQFF	TGTGCCAGCAGCCAGGGAAGTAGCTCCTACAATGAGCAGTTCTTC
TRBV28	TRBJ2-1	-	medium-sized	CASRPEGDYLYNEQFF	TGTGCCAGCAGACCCGAGGGGGACTATCTCTACAATGAGCAGTTCTTC
TRBV28	TRBJ1-5	TRBD1	-	CASSSGTGYQPQHF	TGTGCCAGCAGTTCGGGGACAGGATATCAGCCCCAGCATTTT
TRBV2	TRBJ2-1	TRBD2	-	CASRAGSGEADEQFF	TGTGCCAGCCGGGCTGGTAGCGGGGAGGCCGATGAGCAGTTCTTC
TRBV18	TRBJ1-2	TRBD1	-	CASSEGADYGYTF	TGTGCCAGCTCAGAGGGGGCTGACTATGGCTACACCTTC
TRBV5-1	TRBJ2-3	-	-	CASSTQVSDTQYF	TGCGCCAGCAGCACCCAGGTTTCAGATACGCAGTATTTT
TRBV29-1	TRBJ2-7	-	once	CSVTLARDIIDEQYF	TGCAGCGTTACGCTCGCCCGGGACATTATAGACGAGCAGTACTTC
TRBV5-1	TRBJ1-2	-	-	CASSTLGLNSYGYTF	TGCGCCAGCAGCACCCTGGGGCTGAATAGCTATGGCTACACCTTC
TRBV7-9	TRBJ1-2	-	-	CASSLGEGGYGYTF	TGTGCCAGCAGCTTAGGGGAGGGAGGCTATGGCTACACCTTC
TRBV27	TRBJ1-5	TRBD1	-	CASSFGQGGQPQHF	TGTGCCAGCAGTTTCGGACAGGGGGGTCAGCCCCAGCATTTT
TRBV6-5	TRBJ2-7	-	-	CASSLDVPGGGQYF	TGTGCCAGCAGCTTAGATGTACCCGGTGGTGGGCAGTACTTC
TRBV29-1	TRBJ2-2	TRBD2	-	CSASRGLAGYVPGELFF	TGCAGCGCATCCCGAGGGCTAGCGGGATATGTACCCGGGGAGCTGTTTTTT
TRBV25-1	TRBJ1-2	-	-	CASSERETGGYTF	TGTGCCAGCAGTGAGAGGGAAACGGGTGGCTACACCTTC
TRBV28	TRBJ2-1	-	few	CASSFGTRNEQFF	TGTGCCAGCAGTTTCGGGACTCGTAATGAGCAGTTCTTC
TRBV28	TRBJ1-5	-	-	CASSFGGYSNQPQHF	TGTGCCAGCAGTTTCGGAGGATATAGCAATCAGCCCCAGCATTTT
TRBV29-1	TRBJ2-6	-	-	CSVASSGANVLTF	TGCAGCGTTGCCAGCTCTGGGGCCAACGTCCTGACTTTC
TRBV25-1	TRBJ2-1	TRBD1	-	CASDDRDNEQFF	TGTGCCAGCGATGACAGGGACAATGAGCAGTTCTTC
TRBV18	TRBJ2-7	TRBD1	-	CASSPLGTAYEQYF	TGTGCCAGCTCACCTTTGGGGACAGCCTACGAGCAGTACTTC
TRBV7-2	TRBJ1-5	-	once	CASSLVSTGNQPQHF	TGTGCCAGCAGCTTAGTGTCCACAGGTAATCAGCCCCAGCATTTT
TRBV6-1	TRBJ2-7	-	-	CASSESNAYEQYF	TGTGCCAGCAGTGAGAGTAATGCCTACGAGCAGTACTTC
TRBV2	TRBJ2-5	TRBD2	-	CASSGIGGTSETQYF	TGTGCCAGCAGTGGTATCGGGGGGACCTCGGAGACCCAGTACTTC
TRBV28	TRBJ1-2	-	-	CASSLPGGNYGYTF	TGTGCCAGCAGCCTCCCCGGGGGTAACTATGGCTACACCTTC
TRBV29-1	TRBJ2-1	TRBD1	few	CSVLKARTGVGNEQFF	TGCAGCGTCCTAAAGGCTAGGACAGGGGTCGGCAATGAGCAGTTCTTC
TRBV5-6	TRBJ1-6	TRBD1	-	CASSLEGGTGDSPLHF	TGTGCCAGCAGCTTGGAAGGGGGGACAGGGGATTCACCCCTCCACTTT
TRBV30	TRBJ1-2	-	-	CAWRRQNFNYGYTF	TGTGCCTGGAGGAGGCAGAACTTTAACTATGGCTACACCTTC